Listed below are T cell receptor beta chains from one sample, sequenced in a study of beta chain features in type 1 diabetes. The data were produced by immunoSEQ multiplex PCR, yet TCRdb's version contains in-frame clones alone and is incomplete. The sample carries roughly 300,000 clones, around 15% recorded once. Sample: central memory CD4+ T cells from blood. The receptors were gathered from a man aged 25-45 years in good health. CDR3s include the opening cysteine and the closing phenylalanine or tryptophan. Fields, in order: V gene, CDR3 length, J gene, clone size, CDR3 protein. Clone size is given for some rows only: seen once, a few or many times, or a class if the clone is expanded.

>TRBV9|15|TRBJ2-7|few
CASSRGQAPAVEQYF
>TRBV7-7|15|TRBJ2-5|NA
CASSLGSSGQETQYF
>TRBV7-2|13|TRBJ1-6|NA
CASSTSEASPLHF
>TRBV18|16|TRBJ1-2|NA
CASSRQGKDPSYGYTF
>TRBV25-1|12|TRBJ1-1|few
CASRMGRAKAFF
>TRBV5-1|18|TRBJ1-2|NA
CASSSPDRGRGYGYGYTF
>TRBV2|15|TRBJ1-4|NA
CASSLRGEDNEKLFF
>TRBV6-1|21|TRBJ1-5|NA
CASSESAKTGGYAFSNQPQHF
>TRBV5-1|14|TRBJ2-7|NA
CASSLATSSYEQYF
>TRBV19|17|TRBJ2-3|few
CASSIDLYGRSTDTQYF
>TRBV14|18|TRBJ2-2|many
CASSRKGASGSNTGELFF
>TRBV5-1|13|TRBJ1-1|few
CASSLDRNTEAFF
>TRBV11-3|13|TRBJ2-3|NA
CASSLTSGDTQYF
>TRBV6-5|15|TRBJ2-3|NA
CASSYTGVDTDTQYF
>TRBV4-3|15|TRBJ2-3|NA
CASSHQREAGDTQYF
>TRBV7-9|13|TRBJ2-1|few
CASSHIRGGEQFF
>TRBV6-5|13|TRBJ1-1|NA
CASNRARATEAFF
>TRBV11-1|12|TRBJ2-3|NA
CASSETGNTQYF
>TRBV5-4|17|TRBJ2-1|few
CASSQDLAGAIISEQFF
>TRBV5-4|14|TRBJ2-3|few
CASSFGGGTDTQYF
>TRBV5-4|15|TRBJ1-6|few
CASSLDQKKNSPLHF
>TRBV27|14|TRBJ1-1|few
CASSPLQGRTEAFF
>TRBV7-2|12|TRBJ2-5|few
CASSRPRETQYF
>TRBV18|15|TRBJ2-3|many
CASSPAVTSTDTQYF
>TRBV5-4|14|TRBJ2-3|few
CASSFSGSVIAQYF
>TRBV9|14|TRBJ2-2|few
CASSVAAGNGELFF
>TRBV9|13|TRBJ2-2|NA
CASSRVQSGELFF
>TRBV6-1|13|TRBJ2-1|few
CASWSSGINEQFF
>TRBV5-1|15|TRBJ1-5|many
CASSPAGGSNQPQHF
>TRBV11-2|17|TRBJ2-1|NA
CASSLGLQVPGENEQFF
>TRBV30|13|TRBJ2-3|few
CAIQGYSTDTQYF
>TRBV6-5|14|TRBJ1-1|few
CASSYSGQLLKAFF
>TRBV27|15|TRBJ1-1|few
CASRPTGAKGTEAFF
>TRBV9|16|TRBJ2-1|few
CASSVGVGTASGEQFF
>TRBV7-3|18|TRBJ2-5|NA
CASSLPGIAGGPQETQYF
>TRBV18|14|TRBJ2-1|NA
CANPKRERENEQFF
>TRBV28|16|TRBJ1-3|NA
CASSLGLSIPGNTIYF
>TRBV7-9|14|TRBJ1-1|NA
CASSFGTRGTEAFF
>TRBV12-5|13|TRBJ1-2|few
CASAVGTGGGYTF
>TRBV7-2|11|TRBJ2-5|NA
CASSSFETQYF
>TRBV19|15|TRBJ2-2|many
CASSRSSGVTGELFF
>TRBV7-2|15|TRBJ1-6|few
CASSLAGTEASPLHF
>TRBV11-3|16|TRBJ1-2|few
CASSFPRQGANYGYTF
>TRBV27|14|TRBJ1-2|many
CASSLSGQGYGYTF
>TRBV7-2|15|TRBJ1-2|few
CASSQQQGVDYGYTF
>TRBV14|13|TRBJ1-2|few
CASSLVGTDGYTF
>TRBV9|14|TRBJ2-2|few
CASRQGMSTGELFF
>TRBV5-1|13|TRBJ2-7|few
CASSLAPGREQYF
>TRBV7-2|15|TRBJ1-6|NA
CASSLDRGRSSPLHF
>TRBV11-3|16|TRBJ2-6|NA
CASSPPDLSGANVLTF
>TRBV19|15|TRBJ1-1|NA
CASSMSRPPNTEAFF
>TRBV11-2|13|TRBJ1-5|few
CASSSTGGGPQHF
>TRBV19|16|TRBJ2-1|few
CASSIEGQGAYNEQFF